This T cell receptor (beta chain) was captured by sequencing in a study of beta chain features in type 1 diabetes. Reverse transcription of all isolated RNA meant that expressed TCRB transcripts were sequenced. TCRdb's copy holds only in-frame clones and misses some; the assay was immunoSEQ multiplex PCR. This table has about 350,000 clones, around 20% appearing once. The CDR3 covers 15 residues. J gave up 6 bases and V 0 bases, and 5 bases lay outside the gene matches. From germline, CDR1 is SNHLY and CDR2 FYNNEI. The clonotype comes from a woman in her late teens or twenties in good health. The source material was naive CD4+ T cells from blood. The J gene is TRBJ1-5, the V gene TRBV2; 7 nucleotides agree with TRBD1. In DNA form, the CDR3 reads TGTGCCAGCAGTGAAGCGGACAGGTTAGGTCAGCCCCAGCATTTT. As protein: CASSEADRLGQPQHF.